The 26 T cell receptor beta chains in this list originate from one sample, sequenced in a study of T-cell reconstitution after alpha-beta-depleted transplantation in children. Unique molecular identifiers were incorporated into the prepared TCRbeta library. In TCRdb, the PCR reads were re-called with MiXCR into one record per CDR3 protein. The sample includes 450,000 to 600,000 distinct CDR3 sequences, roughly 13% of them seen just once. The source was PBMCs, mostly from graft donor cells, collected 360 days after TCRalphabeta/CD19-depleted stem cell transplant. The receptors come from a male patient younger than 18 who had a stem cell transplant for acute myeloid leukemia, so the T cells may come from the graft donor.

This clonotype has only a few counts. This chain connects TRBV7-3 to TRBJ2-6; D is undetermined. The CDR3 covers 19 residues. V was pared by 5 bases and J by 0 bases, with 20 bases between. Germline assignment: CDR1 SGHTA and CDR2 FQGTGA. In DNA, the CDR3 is TGTGCCAGCAGCCCGCGCCAAGCCTTGAATTACTCTGGGGCCAACGTCCTGACTTTC. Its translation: CASSPRQALNYSGANVLTF.

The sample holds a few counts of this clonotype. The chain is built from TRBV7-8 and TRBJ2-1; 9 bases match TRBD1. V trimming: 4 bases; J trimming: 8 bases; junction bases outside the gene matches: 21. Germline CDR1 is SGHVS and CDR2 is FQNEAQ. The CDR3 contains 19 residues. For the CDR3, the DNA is TGTGCCAGCAGCTCCCGGGACAGGGTTTTTCTGGGAATATGGGATGAGCAGTTCTTC. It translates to CASSSRDRVFLGIWDEQFF.

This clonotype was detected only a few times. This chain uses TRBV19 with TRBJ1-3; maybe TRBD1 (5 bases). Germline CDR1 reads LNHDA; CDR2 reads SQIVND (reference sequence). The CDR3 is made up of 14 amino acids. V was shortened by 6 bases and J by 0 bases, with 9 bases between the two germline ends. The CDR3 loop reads CASRDISSGNTIYF. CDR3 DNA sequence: TGTGCCAGTAGGGACATCAGCTCTGGAAACACCATATATTTT.

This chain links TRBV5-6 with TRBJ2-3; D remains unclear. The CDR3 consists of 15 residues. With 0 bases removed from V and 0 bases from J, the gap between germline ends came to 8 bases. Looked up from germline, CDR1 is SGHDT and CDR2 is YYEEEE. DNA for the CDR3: TGTGCCAGCAGCTTGGACAGTTTTAGCACAGATACGCAGTATTTT. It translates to CASSLDSFSTDTQYF.

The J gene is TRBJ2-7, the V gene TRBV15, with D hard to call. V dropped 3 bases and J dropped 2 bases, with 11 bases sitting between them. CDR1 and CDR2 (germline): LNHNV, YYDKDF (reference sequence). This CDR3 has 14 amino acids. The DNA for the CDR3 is TGTGCCACCAGCAGCATGGTAGGACCCTACGAGCAGTACTTC. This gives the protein CATSSMVGPYEQYF.

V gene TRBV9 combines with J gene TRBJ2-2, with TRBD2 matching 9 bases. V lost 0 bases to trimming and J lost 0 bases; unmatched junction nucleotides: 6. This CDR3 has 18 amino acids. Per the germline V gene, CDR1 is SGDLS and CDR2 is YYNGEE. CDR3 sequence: CASSVVGAGGSNTGELFF. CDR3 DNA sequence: TGTGCCAGCAGCGTAGTAGGAGCGGGAGGTTCGAACACCGGGGAGCTGTTTTTT.

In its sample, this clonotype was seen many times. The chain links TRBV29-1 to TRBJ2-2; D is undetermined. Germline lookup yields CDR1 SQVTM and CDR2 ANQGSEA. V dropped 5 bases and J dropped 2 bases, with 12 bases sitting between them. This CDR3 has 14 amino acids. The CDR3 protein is CSVLTRINTGELFF. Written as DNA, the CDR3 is TGCAGCGTTCTAACACGGATTAACACCGGGGAGCTGTTTTTT.

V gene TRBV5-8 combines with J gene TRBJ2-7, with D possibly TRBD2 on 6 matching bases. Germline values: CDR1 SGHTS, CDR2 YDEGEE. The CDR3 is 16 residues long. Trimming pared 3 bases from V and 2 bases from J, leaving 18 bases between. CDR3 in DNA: TGTGCCAGCAGCTGGGGCCGGGACTCCACTACCTACGAGCAGTACTTC. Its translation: CASSWGRDSTTYEQYF.

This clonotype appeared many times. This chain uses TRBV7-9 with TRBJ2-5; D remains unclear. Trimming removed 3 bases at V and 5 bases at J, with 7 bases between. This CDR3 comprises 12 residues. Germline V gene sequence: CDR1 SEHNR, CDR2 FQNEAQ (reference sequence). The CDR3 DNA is TGTGCCAGCAGCTTCCACGGGGAGACCCAGTACTTC. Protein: CASSFHGETQYF.

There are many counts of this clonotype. DNA for the CDR3: TGTGCCAGCACCCAGTGGGCAGAAGATGAGCAGTTCTTC. Protein product: CASTQWAEDEQFF. The rearrangement uses TRBV7-9 and TRBJ2-1; D gene ambiguous. This CDR3 comprises 13 residues. The V gene's germline CDR1 is SEHNR and CDR2 FQNEAQ (reference sequence). V lost 7 bases to trimming and J lost 8 bases, with 15 bases between them.

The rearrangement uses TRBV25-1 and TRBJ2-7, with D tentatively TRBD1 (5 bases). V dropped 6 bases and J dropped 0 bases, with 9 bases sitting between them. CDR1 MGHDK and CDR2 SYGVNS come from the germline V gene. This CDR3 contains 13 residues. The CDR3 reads CASRGGASYEQYF. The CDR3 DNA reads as TGTGCCAGCAGGGGTGGGGCCTCCTACGAGCAGTACTTC.

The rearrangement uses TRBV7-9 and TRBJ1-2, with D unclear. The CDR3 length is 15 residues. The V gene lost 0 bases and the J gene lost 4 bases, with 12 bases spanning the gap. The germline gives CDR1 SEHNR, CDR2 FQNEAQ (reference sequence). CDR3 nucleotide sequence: TGTGCCAGCAGCTTAGCCAGCCAACTTGCCTATGGCTACACCTTC. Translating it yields CASSLASQLAYGYTF.

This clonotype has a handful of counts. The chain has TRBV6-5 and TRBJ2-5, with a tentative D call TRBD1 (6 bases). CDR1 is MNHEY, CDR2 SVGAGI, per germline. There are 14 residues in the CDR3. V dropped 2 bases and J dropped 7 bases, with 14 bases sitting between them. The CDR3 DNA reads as TGTGCCAGCAGTTACCCTGGACAGTCCTTGACCCAGTACTTC. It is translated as CASSYPGQSLTQYF.

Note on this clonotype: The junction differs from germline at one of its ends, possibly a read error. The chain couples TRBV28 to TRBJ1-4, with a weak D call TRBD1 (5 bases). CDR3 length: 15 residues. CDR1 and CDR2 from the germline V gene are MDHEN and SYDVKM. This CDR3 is CAGRAAGRPNEKLFF. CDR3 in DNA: TGTGCCGGCAGGGCGGCGGGACGGCCAAATGAAAAACTGTTTTTT.

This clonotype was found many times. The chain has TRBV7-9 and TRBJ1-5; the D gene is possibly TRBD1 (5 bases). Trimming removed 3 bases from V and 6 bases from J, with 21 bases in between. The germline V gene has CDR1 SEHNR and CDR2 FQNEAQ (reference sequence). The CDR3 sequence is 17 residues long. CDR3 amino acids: CASSFNQGWGYPQPQHF. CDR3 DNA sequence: TGTGCCAGCAGCTTTAATCAGGGCTGGGGCTACCCTCAGCCCCAGCATTTT.

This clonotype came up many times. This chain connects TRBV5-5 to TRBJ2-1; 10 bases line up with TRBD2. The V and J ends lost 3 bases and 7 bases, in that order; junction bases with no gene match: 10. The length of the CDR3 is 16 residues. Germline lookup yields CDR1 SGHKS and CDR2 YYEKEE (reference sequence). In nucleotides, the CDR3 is TGTGCCAGCAGCTCGGGACCGGGACTAGCGAGAAATGAGCAGTTCTTC. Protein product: CASSSGPGLARNEQFF.

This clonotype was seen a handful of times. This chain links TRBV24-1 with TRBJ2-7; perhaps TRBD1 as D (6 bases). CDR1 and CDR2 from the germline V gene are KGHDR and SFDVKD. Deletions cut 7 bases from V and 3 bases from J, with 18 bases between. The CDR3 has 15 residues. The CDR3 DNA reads TGTGCCACCAGCACCAGGGGCAGGAGATGCTACGAGCAGTACTTC. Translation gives CATSTRGRRCYEQYF.

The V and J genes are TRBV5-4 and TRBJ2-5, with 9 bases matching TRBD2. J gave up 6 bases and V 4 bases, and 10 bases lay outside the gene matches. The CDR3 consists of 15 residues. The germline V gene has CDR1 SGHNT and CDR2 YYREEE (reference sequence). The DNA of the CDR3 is TGTGCCAGCAGCAAGGGACGGCGGGAGGGGCAGACCCAGTACTTC. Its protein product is CASSKGRREGQTQYF.

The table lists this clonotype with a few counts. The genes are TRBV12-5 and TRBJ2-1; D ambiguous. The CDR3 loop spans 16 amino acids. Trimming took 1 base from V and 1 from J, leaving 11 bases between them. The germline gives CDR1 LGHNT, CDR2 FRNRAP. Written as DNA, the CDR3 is TGTGCTAGTGGTTTGGATCGGGCAGCTTCCTACAATGAGCAGTTCTTC. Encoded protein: CASGLDRAASYNEQFF.

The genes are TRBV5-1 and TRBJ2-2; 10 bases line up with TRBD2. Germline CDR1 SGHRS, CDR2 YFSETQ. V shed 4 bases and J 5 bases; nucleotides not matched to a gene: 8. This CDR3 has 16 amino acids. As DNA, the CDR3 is TGCGCCAGCAGCAGAGCGGGAGGGCCGGTAACCGGGGAGCTGTTTTTT. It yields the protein CASSRAGGPVTGELFF.

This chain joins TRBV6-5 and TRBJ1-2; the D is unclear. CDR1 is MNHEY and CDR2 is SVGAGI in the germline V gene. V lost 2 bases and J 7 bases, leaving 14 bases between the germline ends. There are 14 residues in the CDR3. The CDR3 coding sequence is TGTGCCAGCAGTTACGCCTCTAGATTCGGTGGCTACACCTTC. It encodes CASSYASRFGGYTF.

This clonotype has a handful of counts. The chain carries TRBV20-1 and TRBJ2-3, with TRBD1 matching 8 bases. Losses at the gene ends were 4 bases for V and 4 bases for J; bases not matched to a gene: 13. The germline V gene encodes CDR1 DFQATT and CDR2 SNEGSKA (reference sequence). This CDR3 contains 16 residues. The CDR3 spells CSATIAGGGRSDTQYF. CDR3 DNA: TGCAGTGCTACAATCGCAGGGGGCGGCAGATCAGATACGCAGTATTTT.

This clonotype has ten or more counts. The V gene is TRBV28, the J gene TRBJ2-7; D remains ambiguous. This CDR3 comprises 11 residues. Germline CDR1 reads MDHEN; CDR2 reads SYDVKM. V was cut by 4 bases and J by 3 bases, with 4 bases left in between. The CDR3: CASSYYYEQYF. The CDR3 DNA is TGTGCCAGCAGTTACTACTACGAGCAGTACTTC. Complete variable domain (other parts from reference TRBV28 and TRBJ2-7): DVKVTQSSRYLVKRTGEKVFLECVQDMDHENMFWYRQDPGLGLRLIYFSYDVKMKEKGDIPEGYSVSREKKERFSLILESASTNQTSMYLCASSYYYEQYFGPGTRLTVT.

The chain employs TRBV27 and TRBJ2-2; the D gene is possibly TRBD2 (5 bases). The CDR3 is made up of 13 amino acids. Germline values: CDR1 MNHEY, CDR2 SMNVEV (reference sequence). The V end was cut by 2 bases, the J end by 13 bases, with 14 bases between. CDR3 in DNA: TGTGCCAGCAGTTTACGGTTCGAGGGTCGGCTGTTTTTT. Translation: CASSLRFEGRLFF.

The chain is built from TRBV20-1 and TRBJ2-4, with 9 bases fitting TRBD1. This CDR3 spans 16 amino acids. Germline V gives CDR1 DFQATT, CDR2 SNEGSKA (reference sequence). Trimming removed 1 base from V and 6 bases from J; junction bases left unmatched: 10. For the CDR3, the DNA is TGCAGTGCTAGAGCCCCAGGCGGGACAGGGACAAACATTCAGTACTTC. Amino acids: CSARAPGGTGTNIQYF.

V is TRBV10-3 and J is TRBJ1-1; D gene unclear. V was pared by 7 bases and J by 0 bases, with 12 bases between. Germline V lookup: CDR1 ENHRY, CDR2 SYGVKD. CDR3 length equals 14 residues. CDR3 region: CAITRGRMNTEAFF. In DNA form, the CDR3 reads TGTGCCATCACTCGAGGCCGGATGAACACTGAAGCTTTCTTT.